The 32 T cell receptor beta chains listed next were all sequenced from one sample in a study of blood T cell repertoires in COVID-19 (TCRdb year 2020). Libraries were built with the immunoSEQ multiplex PCR assay. Imported from immuneACCESS, the table was reduced by TCRdb to in-frame sequences with V and J called. These copies leave out some clones; in studies compared against another copy, an unresolved V gene accounts for under half, and the cause of the remainder is not known. In this sample the table shows 95,000 to 150,000 clones, 70% to 85% of which occur a single time. In total, the top ten clones hold around 4.5% of the sample. Material for sequencing was peripheral blood. All receptors derive from a woman between 70 and 85 years old with acute or convalescent COVID-19.

The rearrangement uses TRBV6-2 or TRBV6-3 and TRBJ1-1; D not certain. Per germline, CDR1 MNHEY and CDR2 SVGEGT. V was trimmed by 2 bases and J by 3 bases, leaving 7 bases between them. The CDR3 covers 13 residues. The CDR3: CASSYRRDTEAFF. As DNA, the CDR3 is TGTGCCAGCAGTTACCGGAGGGACACTGAAGCTTTCTTT.

V gene TRBV19 combines with J gene TRBJ1-1, with 8 bases identical to TRBD1. V was pared by 3 bases and J by 0 bases, with 3 bases of the junction left unmatched. Germline lookup yields CDR1 LNHDA and CDR2 SQIVND (reference sequence). This CDR3 region has 15 residues. The CDR3 DNA reads as TGTGCCAGTAGTATCGCAGGGGGCATGAACACTGAAGCTTTCTTT. This sequence encodes CASSIAGGMNTEAFF.

V and J are TRBV7-2 and TRBJ2-1, with 13 bases identical to TRBD2. V dropped 0 bases and J dropped 7; count of bases not matched to a gene: 3. This CDR3 has 16 amino acids. Germline values: CDR1 SGHTA, CDR2 FQGNSA. In nucleotides, the CDR3 is TGTGCCAGCAGCTTAGCCACACTAGCGGGGGGGAATGAGCAGTTCTTC. Its protein product is CASSLATLAGGNEQFF. Filled out from reference TRBV7-2 and TRBJ2-1, the complete variable domain reads GAGVSQSPSNKVTEKGKDVELRCDPISGHTALYWYRQSLGQGLEFLIYFQGNSAPDKSGLPSDRFSAERTGGSVSTLTIQRTQQEDSAVYLCASSLATLAGGNEQFFGPGTRLTVL.

V usage is TRBV5-1 and J usage is TRBJ2-5, with D maybe TRBD1 (5 bases). The CDR3 has 15 residues. CDR1 is SGHRS and CDR2 is YFSETQ in the germline V gene. Trimming pared 0 bases from V and 2 bases from J, leaving 11 bases between. CDR3 sequence (DNA): TGCGCCAGCAGCTTGGTGTTGACAGAACAAGAGACCCAGTACTTC. Translation: CASSLVLTEQETQYF.

The CDR3: CASSPGAGELFF. CDR3 DNA sequence: TGTGCCAGCAGTCCAGGGGCCGGGGAGCTGTTTTTT. The chain has TRBV6-2 or TRBV6-3 and TRBJ2-2; maybe TRBD1 (6 bases). V shed 5 bases and J shed 6 bases, with 7 bases lying between them. The CDR3 extends over 12 amino acids. Germline CDR1 is MNHEY and CDR2 is SVGEGT.

The genes are TRBV19 and TRBJ1-5; D is possibly TRBD1 (6 bases). V dropped 5 bases and J dropped 6 bases, with 17 bases sitting between them. Germline values: CDR1 LNHDA, CDR2 SQIVND (reference sequence). This CDR3 comprises 15 residues. The CDR3 here is CASSSWDTVVQPQHF. CDR3 nucleotide sequence: TGTGCCAGTAGTTCATGGGACACGGTGGTTCAGCCCCAGCATTTT.

In its sample, this clone was seen once. V and J are TRBV15 and TRBJ1-1; D is undetermined. CDR3 size: 14 residues. CDR1 and CDR2 (germline): LNHNV, YYDKDF (reference sequence). Trimming stripped 1 base from V and 7 bases from J, with 13 bases between. The CDR3 region has the DNA TGTGCCACCAGCAGAGGACTCGACGGCAGTGAAGCTTTCTTT. This codes for CATSRGLDGSEAFF.

In this sample, this clone turned up once. The chain is built from TRBV24-1 and TRBJ1-2; D gene unclear. CDR3 length equals 12 residues. Germline assignment: CDR1 KGHDR and CDR2 SFDVKD. Trimming took off 3 bases at V and 4 bases at J, with 5 bases between the two ends. CDR3 sequence reads: CATSDPGYGYTF. The CDR3 nucleotides are TGTGCCACCAGTGATCCGGGCTATGGCTACACCTTC.

J is TRBJ2-1 and V is TRBV14; a possible D gene is TRBD1 (6 bases). Germline values: CDR1 SGHDN, CDR2 FVKESK. Between the trimmed V and J ends, which lost 7 bases and 6 bases, there was a span of 10 bases. The CDR3 is made up of 12 amino acids. CDR3 sequence reads: CASTLQGNEQFF. CDR3 nucleotides: TGTGCCAGCACACTACAGGGCAATGAGCAGTTCTTC.

The CDR3 spells CASSLVAGGPKNIQYF. The CDR3 nucleotides read TGTGCCAGCAGCTTAGTCGCGGGGGGGCCCAAAAACATTCAGTACTTC. The chain links TRBV7-2 to TRBJ2-4, with 9 nucleotides matching TRBD2. The CDR3 runs to 16 residues. J lost 2 bases, V lost 1 base, and 3 bases had no gene match. Germline loops: CDR1 SGHTA, CDR2 FQGNSA.

The chain is built from TRBV5-4 and TRBJ2-1, with D possibly being TRBD2 (6 bases). Germline V lookup: CDR1 SGHNT, CDR2 YYREEE (reference sequence). The CDR3 has 16 amino acids. Trimming shortened V by 4 bases and J by 0 bases, and 14 bases separated the two germline ends. In DNA, the CDR3 is TGTGCCAGCAGCCCTTCTCTAGCGAACTCCTACAATGAGCAGTTCTTC. It is translated as CASSPSLANSYNEQFF.

The chain uses TRBV5-6 and TRBJ2-7; D uncertain. Germline-derived CDR1 and CDR2 are SGHDT and YYEEEE. The CDR3 length is 14 residues. The germline V and J ends were trimmed by 4 bases and 0 bases, with 11 bases remaining between them. CDR3 sequence (DNA): TGTGCCAGCAGCCTGTCGGCAGGCTCCTACGAGCAGTACGTC. It yields the protein CASSLSAGSYEQYV.

This clone is a singleton in its sample. J is TRBJ2-5 and V is TRBV7-8; no reliable D call. Germline V gene lookup returns CDR1 SGHVS and CDR2 FQNEAQ. V lost 5 bases, J lost 5 bases, and 15 bases lay in between. CDR3 length: 14 residues. CDR3 residues: CASSPPLAAETQYF. CDR3 nucleotides: TGTGCCAGCAGCCCCCCATTGGCAGCGGAGACCCAGTACTTC.

The chain carries TRBV11-2 and TRBJ1-5, with unresolved D. CDR1 and CDR2 (germline): SGHAT, FQNNGV. The V and J ends lost 7 bases and 6 bases respectively, with 10 bases between them. The CDR3 has 12 amino acids. The CDR3 sequence: CASTPWAQPQHF. For the CDR3, the DNA is TGTGCCAGCACCCCTTGGGCTCAGCCCCAGCATTTT.

CDR3 bases: TGTGCCAGCAGTGTTGCGGGACTAGGGATCCAAGAGACCCAGTACTTC. Translated, it gives CASSVAGLGIQETQYF. The J gene is TRBJ2-5, the V gene TRBV25-1; 8 bases are shared with TRBD2. Germline V lookup: CDR1 MGHDK, CDR2 SYGVNS. This CDR3 is built from 16 residues. The junction had 8 bases not matched to a gene; V was cut back by 4 bases and J by 1 base.

The rearrangement uses TRBV5-4 and TRBJ1-2; 7 bases map to TRBD1. The CDR3 runs to 14 residues. V was pared by 4 bases and J by 4 bases, with 7 bases of the junction left unmatched. Germline V gene lookup returns CDR1 SGHNT and CDR2 YYREEE (reference sequence). CDR3 protein: CASSLNRDSYGYTF. The CDR3 region has the DNA TGTGCCAGCAGCCTGAATCGGGACAGCTATGGCTACACCTTC.

CDR3 coding DNA: TGTGCCACCAGTGATTCCGGACAGAACACCGGGGAGCTGTTTTTT. This codes for CATSDSGQNTGELFF. V is TRBV24-1 and J is TRBJ2-2, with D possibly TRBD1 on 5 matching bases. Trimming left V 2 bases short and J 1 base short, with 7 bases between. The CDR3 length is 15 residues. CDR1 and CDR2 from the germline V gene are KGHDR and SFDVKD.

This rearrangement joins TRBV10-3 to TRBJ2-3; 11 bases are a match to TRBD2. The CDR3 is made up of 16 amino acids. The J segment lost 10 bases and the V segment lost 4 bases, leaving 13 bases of the junction unmatched. Germline CDR1 is ENHRY and CDR2 is SYGVKD. In nucleotides, the CDR3 is TGTGCCATCAGTGGGGTTAGCGGGGGGGCCACCCCCCCGCAGTATTTT. The encoded protein is CAISGVSGGATPPQYF.

The V gene is TRBV6-2 or TRBV6-3, the J gene TRBJ2-1; TRBD2 aligns across 9 bases. The CDR3 has 16 residues. With V trimmed by 5 bases and J by 3 bases, 8 bases remained unmatched. CDR1 and CDR2 from the germline V gene are MNHEY and SVGEGT. CDR3 DNA sequence: TGTGCCAGCAGTCCCGCTACTAGCGGGCGCTACAATGAGCAGTTCTTC. As protein: CASSPATSGRYNEQFF.

The J gene is TRBJ1-5, the V gene TRBV11-3, with D perhaps TRBD1 (5 bases). This CDR3 is built from 15 residues. CDR1 is SGHNT and CDR2 is YENEEA in the germline V gene. V was shortened by 5 bases and J by 2 bases, with 13 bases between the two germline ends. The CDR3 loop is CASSPIPRGNQPQHF. The DNA of the CDR3 is TGTGCCAGCAGCCCGATCCCCAGGGGCAATCAGCCCCAGCATTTT.

The chain carries TRBV30 and TRBJ1-2, with no clear D. This CDR3 contains 12 residues. V was pared by 1 base and J by 2 bases, with 5 bases between. Germline V CDR1 and CDR2: GTSNPN, SVGIG (reference sequence). This CDR3 reads CAWSGQNYGYTF. DNA of the CDR3: TGTGCCTGGAGTGGGCAGAACTATGGCTACACCTTC.

The rearrangement joins TRBV4-1 to TRBJ1-2; TRBD1 matches at 9 bases. Per the germline V gene, CDR1 is MGHRA and CDR2 is YSYEKL. The CDR3 has 19 residues. With 2 bases clipped from V and 4 bases from J, the junction kept 17 bases outside the gene matches. The DNA of the CDR3 is TGCGCCAGCAGCCAACTTCGGGGACAGGGTTACCTAACTTTCTATGGCTACACCTTC. This codes for CASSQLRGQGYLTFYGYTF.

The chain has TRBV6-1 and TRBJ2-3, with TRBD2 matching over 12 bases. Germline lookup yields CDR1 MNHNS and CDR2 SASEGT. V shed 6 bases, J shed 5 bases, and the junction held 9 bases outside the gene matches. The CDR3 extends over 16 amino acids. The CDR3 sequence is CASSETSGGQRDTQYF. The CDR3 nucleotides are TGTGCCAGCAGCGAAACTAGCGGGGGGCAAAGAGATACGCAGTATTTT.

The chain couples TRBV6-5 to TRBJ2-2; TRBD1 aligns across 11 bases. V shed 6 bases, J shed 4 bases, and the junction held 4 bases outside the gene matches. The CDR3 is made up of 15 amino acids. In germline, CDR1 is MNHEY, CDR2 SVGAGI. CDR3 region: CASREGTGGTGELFF. The CDR3 DNA sequence: TGTGCCAGCAGGGAGGGGACAGGGGGCACCGGGGAGCTGTTTTTT.

The V call is TRBV6-6, the J call TRBJ1-3; no firm D call. The V end was cut by 0 bases, the J end by 0 bases, with 6 bases between. The CDR3 spans 15 residues. The germline V gene encodes CDR1 MNHNY and CDR2 SVGAGI (reference sequence). The chain's CDR3 is CASSYSLNSGNTIYF. In DNA form, the CDR3 reads TGTGCCAGCAGTTACTCACTGAACTCTGGAAACACCATATATTTT.

The chain joins TRBV12-5 to TRBJ1-1; possible D gene TRBD1, 5 bases. Looked up from germline, CDR1 is LGHNT and CDR2 is FRNRAP. Trimming stripped 2 bases from V and 1 base from J, with 5 bases between. The length of the CDR3 is 13 residues. As DNA, the CDR3 is TGTGCTAGTGGTTTGCAGGGGAACACTGAAGCTTTCTTT. It translates to CASGLQGNTEAFF.

This rearrangement joins TRBV25-1 to TRBJ1-4; TRBD1 might be the D (5 bases). Trimming left V 5 bases short and J 8 bases short, with 18 bases between. Germline lookup yields CDR1 MGHDK and CDR2 SYGVNS. This CDR3 spans 15 amino acids. The CDR3 reads CASSNLGGADEKLFF. Written as DNA, the CDR3 is TGTGCCAGCAGTAACCTTGGAGGGGCCGACGAAAAACTGTTTTTT. The whole variable domain, remainder taken from reference TRBV25-1 and TRBJ1-4, is EADIYQTPRYLVIGTGKKITLECSQTMGHDKMYWYQQDPGMELHLIHYSYGVNSTEKGDLSSESTVSRIRTEHFPLTLESARPSHTSQYLCASSNLGGADEKLFFGSGTQLSVL.

This chain connects TRBV6-1 to TRBJ1-5; D is unresolved. V lost 3 bases and J lost 0, with 9 bases in between. Germline V gene data show CDR1 as MNHNS and CDR2 as SASEGT. The CDR3 is 15 amino acids. The CDR3 nucleotides are TGTGCCAGCAGTGAGAGTACCCTTAGCAATCAGCCCCAGCATTTT. Amino acids: CASSESTLSNQPQHF.

This sequence joins TRBV6-1 and TRBJ1-1; weak D call: TRBD1 (5 bases). The CDR3 runs 14 residues. Germline V CDR1 and CDR2: MNHNS, SASEGT. Trimming pared 0 bases from V and 4 bases from J, leaving 9 bases between. The CDR3 protein is CASSEATGGTEAFF. The CDR3 DNA is TGTGCCAGCAGTGAAGCAACAGGCGGCACTGAAGCTTTCTTT.

This sequence joins TRBV10-3 and TRBJ1-4; no definite D call. V lost 0 bases to trimming and J lost 11 bases, with 10 bases between them. This CDR3 region has 13 residues. Germline V gene data show CDR1 as ENHRY and CDR2 as SYGVKD. The CDR3 region has the DNA TGTGCCATCAGTGAGTCGGGGAGTAGGAAACTGTTTTTT. Translating it yields CAISESGSRKLFF.

J is TRBJ2-5 and V is TRBV5-1, with D possibly TRBD1 on 5 matching bases. CDR3 length: 13 residues. Per the germline V gene, CDR1 is SGHRS and CDR2 is YFSETQ. V was pared by 8 bases and J by 2 bases, with 13 bases between. CDR3 residues: CASTMGQQETQYF. Here the CDR3 DNA reads TGCGCCAGTACAATGGGGCAGCAAGAGACCCAGTACTTC.

The chain is built from TRBV6-6 and TRBJ2-6; D is possibly TRBD2 (5 bases). The CDR3 is made up of 16 amino acids. Trimming removed 2 bases from V and 1 base from J, with 9 bases in between. Germline V gene data show CDR1 as MNHNY and CDR2 as SVGAGI (reference sequence). CDR3 nucleotide sequence: TGTGCCAGCAGTTACCTCGGGGTATCTGGGGCCAACGTCCTGACTTTC. This sequence encodes CASSYLGVSGANVLTF.